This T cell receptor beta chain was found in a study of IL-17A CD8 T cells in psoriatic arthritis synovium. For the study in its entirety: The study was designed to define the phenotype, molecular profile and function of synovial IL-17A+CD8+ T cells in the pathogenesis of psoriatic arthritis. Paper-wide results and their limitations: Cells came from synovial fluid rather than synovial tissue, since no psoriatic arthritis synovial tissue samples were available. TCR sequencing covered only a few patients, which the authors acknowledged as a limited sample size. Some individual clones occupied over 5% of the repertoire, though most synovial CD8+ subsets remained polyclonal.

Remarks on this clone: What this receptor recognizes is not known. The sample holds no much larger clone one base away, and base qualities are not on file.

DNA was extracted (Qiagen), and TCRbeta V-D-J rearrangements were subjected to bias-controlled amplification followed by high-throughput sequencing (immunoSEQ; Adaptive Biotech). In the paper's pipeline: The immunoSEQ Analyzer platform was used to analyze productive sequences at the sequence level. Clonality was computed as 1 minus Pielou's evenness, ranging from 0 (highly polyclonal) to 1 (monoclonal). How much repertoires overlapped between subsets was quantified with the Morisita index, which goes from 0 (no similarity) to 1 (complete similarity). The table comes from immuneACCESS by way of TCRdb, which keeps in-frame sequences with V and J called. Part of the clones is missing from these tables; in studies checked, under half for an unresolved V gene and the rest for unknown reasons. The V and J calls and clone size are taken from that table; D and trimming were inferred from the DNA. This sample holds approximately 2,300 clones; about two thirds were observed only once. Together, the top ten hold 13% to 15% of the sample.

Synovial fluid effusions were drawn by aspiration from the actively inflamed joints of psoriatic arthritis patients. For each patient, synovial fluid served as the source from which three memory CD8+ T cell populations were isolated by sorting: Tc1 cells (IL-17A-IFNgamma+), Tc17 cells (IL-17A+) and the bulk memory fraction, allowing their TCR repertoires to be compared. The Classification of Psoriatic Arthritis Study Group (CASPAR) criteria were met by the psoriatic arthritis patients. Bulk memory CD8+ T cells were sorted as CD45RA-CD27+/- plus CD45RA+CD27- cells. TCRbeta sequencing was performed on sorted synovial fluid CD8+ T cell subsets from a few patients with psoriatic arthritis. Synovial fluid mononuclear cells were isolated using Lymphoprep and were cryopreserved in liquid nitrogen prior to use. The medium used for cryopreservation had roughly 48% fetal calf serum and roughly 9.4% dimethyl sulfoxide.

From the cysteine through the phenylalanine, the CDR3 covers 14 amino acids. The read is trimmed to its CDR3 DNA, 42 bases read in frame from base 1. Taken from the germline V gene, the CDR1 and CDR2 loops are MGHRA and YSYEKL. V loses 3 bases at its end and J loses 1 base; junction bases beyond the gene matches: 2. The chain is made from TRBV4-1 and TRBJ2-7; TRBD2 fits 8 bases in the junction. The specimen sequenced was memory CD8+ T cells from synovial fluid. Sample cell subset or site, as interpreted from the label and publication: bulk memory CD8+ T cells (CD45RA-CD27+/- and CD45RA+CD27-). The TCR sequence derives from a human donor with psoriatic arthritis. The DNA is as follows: TGCGCCAGCAGCCACGCGGGGGGATCCTACGAGCAGTACTTC. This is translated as CASSHAGGSYEQYF.